These T cell receptor beta chains were read from a single sample in a study of CD8+ T cells in alopecia areata. Assay used: immunoSEQ multiplex PCR; TCRdb lists only in-frame clones, some missing. The sample holds over 25,000 clones, 60% to 85% seen once. Sequencing was done on a sample of NKG2D-low CD8+ T cells sorted from blood. The receptors were sampled from a human donor with alopecia areata. The CDR3 runs from the conserved cysteine through the conserved F or W. Each record gives: D gene, V gene, J gene, clone size, CDR3 protein, CDR3 DNA. A D gene is named only where the DNA matches it firmly. Some rows mark clone size as missing; the rest say once, few, many or name a class of expanded clone.

TRBD1	TRBV27	TRBJ2-3	-	CASSSTNRGKPDTQYF	TGTGCCAGCAGTTCAACAAACAGGGGGAAACCAGATACGCAGTATTTT
-	TRBV5-4	TRBJ2-1	once	CASSETGISRNEQFF	TGTGCCAGCAGCGAAACAGGGATCTCGAGGAATGAGCAGTTCTTC
-	TRBV29-1	TRBJ1-2	-	CSVESPRGYGYTF	TGCAGCGTTGAAAGCCCCCGGGGCTATGGCTACACCTTC
-	TRBV20-1	TRBJ2-7	-	CSARQGYEQYF	TGCAGTGCTAGGCAAGGCTACGAGCAGTACTTC
-	TRBV4-1	TRBJ1-5	-	CASSPEAFNQPQHF	TGCGCCAGCAGCCCAGAGGCCTTCAATCAGCCCCAGCATTTT
-	TRBV5-6	TRBJ2-3	-	CASSLGVGADTQYF	TGTGCCAGCAGCTTGGGAGTAGGTGCAGATACGCAGTATTTT
-	TRBV7-9	TRBJ2-2	-	CASSLTVGANTGELFF	TGTGCCAGCAGCCTCACTGTAGGGGCGAACACCGGGGAGCTGTTTTTT
TRBD1	TRBV29-1	TRBJ2-7	-	CSVEERDRSSYEQYF	TGCAGCGTTGAAGAAAGGGACAGGAGCTCCTACGAGCAGTACTTC
-	TRBV5-1	TRBJ2-5	-	CASSEEQETQYF	TGCGCCAGCAGCGAGGAACAGGAGACCCAGTACTTC
-	TRBV5-1	TRBJ2-1	-	CASSTDSTGNVGEQFF	TGCGCCAGCAGCACGGATTCTACAGGGAACGTCGGTGAGCAGTTCTTC
-	TRBV7-6	TRBJ2-1	-	CASSNPGQQYNEQFF	TGTGCCAGCAGCAACCCCGGACAACAATACAATGAGCAGTTCTTC
-	TRBV7-6	TRBJ2-3	-	CASSLTPPDTQYF	TGTGCCAGCAGCTTAACCCCACCAGATACGCAGTATTTT
TRBD1	TRBV6-6	TRBJ2-7	-	CASSYSNRGETYEQYF	TGTGCCAGCAGTTACTCGAACAGGGGGGAGACCTACGAGCAGTACTTC
TRBD2	TRBV4-3	TRBJ2-3	few	CASSQESGGTTSTDTQYF	TGCGCCAGCAGCCAAGAAAGCGGGGGAACCACTAGCACAGATACGCAGTATTTT
-	TRBV7-9	TRBJ2-1	few	CASSFGHNEQFF	TGTGCCAGCAGCTTCGGACACAATGAGCAGTTCTTC
-	TRBV28	TRBJ1-2	few	CASSSVFALEKDGYTF	TGTGCCAGCAGTTCCGTCTTCGCTCTCGAAAAGGATGGCTACACCTTC
TRBD2	TRBV4-1	TRBJ2-1	once	CASSQGTSGNNEQFF	TGCGCCAGCAGCCAAGGGACTAGCGGAAACAATGAGCAGTTCTTC
-	TRBV6-6	TRBJ2-5	-	CASRPDSLGETQYF	TGTGCCAGCAGACCGGACAGCCTCGGAGAGACCCAGTACTTC
TRBD2	TRBV23-1	TRBJ2-7	few	CASSLGRTSGYEQYF	TGCGCCAGCAGTCTGGGGCGGACTAGCGGTTACGAGCAGTACTTC
TRBD1	TRBV7-2	TRBJ2-5	-	CASSLRQGAQETQYF	TGTGCCAGCAGCTTACGCCAGGGGGCCCAAGAGACCCAGTACTTC
TRBD2	TRBV6-4	TRBJ2-5	-	CASSELAGGLETQYF	TGTGCCAGCAGTGAGCTAGCGGGGGGATTAGAGACCCAGTACTTC
-	TRBV9	TRBJ2-1	once	CASSVGVGASDEQFF	TGTGCCAGCAGCGTTGGAGTAGGGGCTTCGGATGAGCAGTTCTTC
-	TRBV7-9	TRBJ2-3	-	CASSLGADTDTQYF	TGTGCCAGCAGCTTAGGAGCGGACACAGATACGCAGTATTTT
TRBD1	TRBV29-1	TRBJ2-7	-	CSAGTGIGYEQYF	TGCAGCGCTGGGACAGGGATCGGCTACGAGCAGTACTTC